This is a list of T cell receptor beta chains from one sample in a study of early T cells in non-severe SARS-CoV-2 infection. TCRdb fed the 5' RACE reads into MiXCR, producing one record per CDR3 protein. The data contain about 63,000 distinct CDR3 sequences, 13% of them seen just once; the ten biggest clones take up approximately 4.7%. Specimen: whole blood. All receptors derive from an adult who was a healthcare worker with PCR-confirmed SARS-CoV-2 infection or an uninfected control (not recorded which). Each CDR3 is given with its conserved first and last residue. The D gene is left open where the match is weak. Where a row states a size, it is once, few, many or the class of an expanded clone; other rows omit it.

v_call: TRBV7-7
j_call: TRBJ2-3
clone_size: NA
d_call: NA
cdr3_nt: TGTGCCAGCAGCTTAGGGGCGGGGGCTAATACGCAGTATTTT
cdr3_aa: CASSLGAGANTQYF

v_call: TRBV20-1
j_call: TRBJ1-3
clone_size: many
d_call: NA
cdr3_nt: TGCAGTGCAATGGACGGTTCTGAAAACACCATATATTTT
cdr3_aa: CSAMDGSENTIYF

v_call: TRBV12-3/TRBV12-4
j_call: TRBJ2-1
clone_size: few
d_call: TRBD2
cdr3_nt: TGTGCCAGCAGTCCCCGGCTAGCGGGGTCTCGGGGGAATGAGCAGTTCTTC
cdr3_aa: CASSPRLAGSRGNEQFF

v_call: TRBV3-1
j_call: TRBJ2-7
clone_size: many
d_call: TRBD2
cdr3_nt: TGTGCCAGCCAGCGGGGGGCGGGCGAGCAGTACTTC
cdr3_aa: CASQRGAGEQYF

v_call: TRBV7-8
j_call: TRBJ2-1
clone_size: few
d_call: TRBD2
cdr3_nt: TGTGCCAGCAGCTTAGGGCTAGCGGGGGCCAACAATGAGCAGTTCTTC
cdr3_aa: CASSLGLAGANNEQFF

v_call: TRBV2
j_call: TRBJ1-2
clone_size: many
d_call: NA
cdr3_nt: TGTGCCAGCAGTGAAACCCAGGGAGCTAACTATGGCTACACCTTC
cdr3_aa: CASSETQGANYGYTF

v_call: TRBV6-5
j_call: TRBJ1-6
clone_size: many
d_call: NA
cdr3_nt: TGTGCCAGCAGTCCCGGCGGACCTAATTCACCCCTCCACTTT
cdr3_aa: CASSPGGPNSPLHF

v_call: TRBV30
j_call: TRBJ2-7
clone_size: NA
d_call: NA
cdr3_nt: TGTGCCTGGATTGACAGTTACGAGCAGTACTTC
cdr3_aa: CAWIDSYEQYF

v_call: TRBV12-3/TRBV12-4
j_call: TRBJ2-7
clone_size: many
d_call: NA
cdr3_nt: TGTGCCAGCAGTGAGAGGACAGCCGAGCAGTACTTC
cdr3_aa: CASSERTAEQYF

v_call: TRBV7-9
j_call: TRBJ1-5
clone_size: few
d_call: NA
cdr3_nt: TGTGCCAGCAGCTTATGGAGGGAGGGCAATCAGCCCCAGCATTTT
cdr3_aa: CASSLWREGNQPQHF

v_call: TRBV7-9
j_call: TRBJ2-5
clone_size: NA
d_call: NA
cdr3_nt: TGTGCCAGCAGCGGTTTGGAGACCCAGTACTTC
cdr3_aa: CASSGLETQYF

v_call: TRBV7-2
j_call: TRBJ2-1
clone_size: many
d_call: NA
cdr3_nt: TGTGCCAGCAGCACTAGCACTGTGGGCAATGAGCAGTTCTTC
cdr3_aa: CASSTSTVGNEQFF

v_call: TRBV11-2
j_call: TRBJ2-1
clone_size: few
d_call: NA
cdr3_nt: TGTGCCAGCAGCTTATGGGAACTCTCCTACAATGAGCAGTTCTTC
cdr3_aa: CASSLWELSYNEQFF

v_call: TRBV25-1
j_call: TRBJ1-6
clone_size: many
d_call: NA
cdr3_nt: TGTGCCAGCAGTGAGGGCAATTCACCCCTCCACTTT
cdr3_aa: CASSEGNSPLHF

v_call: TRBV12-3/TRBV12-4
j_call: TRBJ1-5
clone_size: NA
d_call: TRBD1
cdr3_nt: TGTGCCAGCAGTTTCGGACAGGGGCTTCTGAATCAGCCCCAGCATTTT
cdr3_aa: CASSFGQGLLNQPQHF

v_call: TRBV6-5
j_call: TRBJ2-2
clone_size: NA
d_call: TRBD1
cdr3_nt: TGTGCCAGCAGTTCTGGACAGGAGAACACCGGGGAGCTGTTTTTT
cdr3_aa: CASSSGQENTGELFF

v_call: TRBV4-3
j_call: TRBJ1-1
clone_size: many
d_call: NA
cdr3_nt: TGCGCCAGCAGCCAAGAGGTGAGTTACACTGAAGCTTTCTTT
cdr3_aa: CASSQEVSYTEAFF

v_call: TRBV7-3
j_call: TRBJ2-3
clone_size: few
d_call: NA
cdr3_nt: TGTGCCAGCAGCTTAAAGACGGGGGTTTCTTCTAGCACAGATACGCAGTATTTT
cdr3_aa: CASSLKTGVSSSTDTQYF

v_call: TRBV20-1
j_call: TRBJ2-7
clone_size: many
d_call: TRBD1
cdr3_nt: TGCAGTGCAACACCACCGGGACAGCCCTACGAGCAGTACTTC
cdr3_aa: CSATPPGQPYEQYF

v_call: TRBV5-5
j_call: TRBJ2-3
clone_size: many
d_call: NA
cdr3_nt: TGTGCCAGCAGCTTGCTCGACACGATGGATACGCAGTATTTT
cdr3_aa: CASSLLDTMDTQYF

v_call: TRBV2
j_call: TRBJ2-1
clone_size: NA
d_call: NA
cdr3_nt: TGTGCCAGCAGTGATTGGGGTGAGCAGTTCTTC
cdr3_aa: CASSDWGEQFF

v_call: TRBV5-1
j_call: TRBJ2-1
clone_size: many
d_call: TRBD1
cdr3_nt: TGCGCCAGCAGCTGGGACAGGGGCAATGAGCAGTTCTTC
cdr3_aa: CASSWDRGNEQFF

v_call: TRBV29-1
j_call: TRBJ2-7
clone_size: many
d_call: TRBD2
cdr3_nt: TGCAGCGTTGATAACGTGGGGGGGACCGAGCAGTACTTC
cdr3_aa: CSVDNVGGTEQYF

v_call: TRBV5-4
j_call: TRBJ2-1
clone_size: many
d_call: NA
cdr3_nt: TGTGCCAGCAGCGCCGGCAATGAGCAGTTCTTC
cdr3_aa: CASSAGNEQFF

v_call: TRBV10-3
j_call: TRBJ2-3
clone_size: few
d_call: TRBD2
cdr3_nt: TGTGCCGTCCTAGCGGGGGACCGCACAGATACGCAGTATTTT
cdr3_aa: CAVLAGDRTDTQYF

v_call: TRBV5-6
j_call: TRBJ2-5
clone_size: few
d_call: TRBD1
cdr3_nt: TGTGCCAGCAGCTCCGGACAGGTCCGCGGTAAAACCCAGTACTTC
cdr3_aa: CASSSGQVRGKTQYF

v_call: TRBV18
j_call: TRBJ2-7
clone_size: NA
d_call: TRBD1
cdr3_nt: TGTGCCAGCTCACCAAAGGACAGGGAAAACTACGAGCAGTACTTC
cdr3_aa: CASSPKDRENYEQYF

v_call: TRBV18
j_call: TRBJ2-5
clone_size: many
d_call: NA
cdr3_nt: TGTGCCAGCTCACCCTCTGGGACAAAAGAGACCCAGTACTTC
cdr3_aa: CASSPSGTKETQYF

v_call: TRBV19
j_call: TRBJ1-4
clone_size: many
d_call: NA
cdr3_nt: TGTGCCAGTAGTATTCAGGGGTCTAATGAAAAACTGTTTTTT
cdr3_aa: CASSIQGSNEKLFF

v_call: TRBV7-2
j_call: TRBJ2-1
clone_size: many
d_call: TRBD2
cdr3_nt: TGTGCCAGCAGACCCACTAGCGGGGGGGCGAGCTACAATGAGCAGTTCTTC
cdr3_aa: CASRPTSGGASYNEQFF

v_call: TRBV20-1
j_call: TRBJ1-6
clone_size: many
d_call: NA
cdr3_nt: TGCAGTGCTAGAGAGGGGGCGGAAAATTCACCCCTCCACTTT
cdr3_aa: CSAREGAENSPLHF

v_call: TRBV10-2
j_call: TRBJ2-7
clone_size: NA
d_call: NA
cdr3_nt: TGCGCCAGCAGTACAGGGTACGAGCAGTACTTC
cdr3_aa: CASSTGYEQYF

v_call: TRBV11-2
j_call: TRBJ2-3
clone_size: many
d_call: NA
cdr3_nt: TGTGCCAGCAGCTTAGAGGGGGATACGCAGTATTTT
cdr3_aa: CASSLEGDTQYF

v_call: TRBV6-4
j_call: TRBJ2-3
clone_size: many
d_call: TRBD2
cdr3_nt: TGTGCCAGCAGTGAGGCGGGGGGCGCCACAGATACGCAGTATTTT
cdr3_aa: CASSEAGGATDTQYF

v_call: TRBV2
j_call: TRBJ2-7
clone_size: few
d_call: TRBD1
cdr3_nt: TGTGCCAGCAGGGACGACAGGGCGGGCGAGCAGTACTTC
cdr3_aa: CASRDDRAGEQYF

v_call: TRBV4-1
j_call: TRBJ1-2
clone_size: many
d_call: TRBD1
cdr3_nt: TGCGCCAGCAGCCAAAGGTGGGGGACAGGACCGAATCGGGGCTATGGCTACACCTTC
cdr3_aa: CASSQRWGTGPNRGYGYTF

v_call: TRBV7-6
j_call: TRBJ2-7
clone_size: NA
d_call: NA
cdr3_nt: TGTGCCAGCAGCCTGGCGGGACAGACCTACGAGCAGTACTTC
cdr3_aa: CASSLAGQTYEQYF